This T cell receptor beta chain was captured in a study of T-cell memory formation after mild COVID-19 (dated by TCRdb to the early 2020s). General notes on the study: TCR sequence clusters from the two donors were largely donor specific. In a couple of donors, T-cell clones that expanded and contracted after mild COVID-19 were tracked by sequencing TCRalpha and TCRbeta repertoires over time. The cohort comprised two young, previously healthy adult volunteers, one female and one male.

This clonotype was counted ten times or more. What antigen it recognizes has not been identified. The input lacks base qualities; no much larger clone sits a single base away. The CDR3 goes from the cysteine to the phenylalanine over 15 residues. Only the CDR3 DNA stays, 45 bases, in frame from base 1. Unmatched junction bases come to 4, with V trimmed by 5 bases and J by 0 bases. CDR1 SGHKS and CDR2 YYEKEE were looked up in the germline V gene (reference sequence). On the study overall, not on this receptor specifically: Balanced CD4/CD8 phenotypes were observed for clones contracting from day 15 to 85, whereas a bias towards CD4+ was observed for a second wave of clones expanding from day 15 to 37. The study included only a couple of mild cases, and larger cohorts that include severe cases with pre-infection samples were judged to be necessary. Some responding clones were detected in pre-infection memory, suggesting pre-existing cross-reactive memory T cells joined the SARS-CoV-2 response. Whether the second-wave clones peaking on day 37 were SARS-CoV-2 specific was not confirmed. Contracting CD4+ clones appeared mostly in the CM and EM memory subsets, whereas CD8+ clones were enriched in EMRA.

Sequenced using an Illumina NovaSeq 6000. TCRalpha and TCRbeta cDNA libraries were constructed by 5'RACE with constant-segment primers, with sample barcodes and unique molecular identifiers being introduced. Trizol reagent was used to extract RNA from every sample. Amplification of the libraries took two PCR steps, and the second step added a second sample barcode plus Illumina TruSeq adapters. Libraries were sequenced on an Illumina NovaSeq with 2 x 150 bp paired-end reads. The original pipeline was this. With migec v1.2.7, reads were demultiplexed and then collapsed into UMI-guided consensus sequences. Using mixcr v2.1.11, UMI consensuses were aligned to TRA and TRB V and J templates and then assembled into clonotypes. A clonotype was counted as expanded or contracted only if both edgeR and NoisET called the change significant, with noise models trained on biological replicates. edgeR calls used a false discovery rate-adjusted p below 0.01 and a log2 fold-change threshold of 1. As an exploratory analysis of dynamics, max-normalized trajectories of the 1000 most abundant clonotypes were examined with PCA combined with hierarchical clustering. The CD4 or CD8 phenotype of responding clones was assigned using the separately sequenced CD4+ and CD8+ repertoires. In TCRdb, the public reads were trimmed at Q25 with fastp and aligned with MiXCR, with productive beta chains retained. For every CDR3 protein sequence, its rows merge into one entry that carries the most common genes and DNA. TCRdb's processing, not the study's, gives the V and J calls here. The sample table records hundreds of thousands of distinct CDR3 sequences; just over 20% of these occur just once. Approximately 12% of the sample lies in the top ten.

Ficoll-Paque density gradient centrifugation was the method used to isolate PBMCs. This sequence uses TRBV5-5 and TRBJ2-2, and 7 junction bases match TRBD1. The receptor was derived from an adult woman who had mild COVID-19 (a few samples of this study predate the infection). The sample titles of this study are shuffled in the database, so cell type and time point are left out; the donor was told from shared clones. Sequencing was carried out using PBMCs or a T cell subset sorted from them (not recorded which). The CDR3 corresponds to CASSRDSANTGELFF. The DNA is TGTGCCAGCAGTCGGGACAGCGCGAACACCGGGGAGCTGTTTTTT.